Following are 30 T cell receptor beta chains from one sample sequenced in a study of blood T cell repertoires in COVID-19. Clones were sequenced by immunoSEQ multiplex PCR, and TCRdb holds only the in-frame ones, with some missing. In the table there are some 100,000 clones, about 86% of which are singletons. Sequencing was done on a sample of peripheral blood. The origin of the receptors is a woman in her 70s with acute or convalescent COVID-19.

The chain recombines TRBV5-1 with TRBJ2-5, with TRBD2 matching over 8 bases. Looked up from germline, CDR1 is SGHRS and CDR2 is YFSETQ. V dropped 2 bases and J dropped 2; count of bases not matched to a gene: 2. The CDR3 consists of 14 residues. The DNA for the CDR3 is TGCGCCAGCAGCTTAGCGGGGGTTCAAGAGACCCAGTACTTC. This translates into CASSLAGVQETQYF.

This clone was seen only a few times. The chain links TRBV5-4 to TRBJ2-2; 7 bases match TRBD1. Germline assignment: CDR1 SGHNT and CDR2 YYREEE (reference sequence). V trimming: 3 bases; J trimming: 3 bases; junction bases outside the gene matches: 5. This CDR3 is 15 amino acids long. The CDR3 loop is CASSSRQGDTGELFF. The CDR3 DNA is TGTGCCAGCAGCTCAAGACAGGGAGACACCGGGGAGCTGTTTTTT.

V gene TRBV2 combines with J gene TRBJ2-5; D is unclear. Germline CDR1 and CDR2: SNHLY and FYNNEI. This CDR3 contains 10 residues. The V gene lost 6 bases and the J gene lost 4 bases, with 3 bases spanning the gap. The CDR3, as DNA: TGTGCCAGCAGCGGAGAGACCCAGTACTTC. It encodes CASSGETQYF.

The chain carries TRBV7-2 and TRBJ2-5; 8 nucleotides match TRBD1. Losses at the gene ends were 1 base for V and 2 bases for J; bases not matched to a gene: 6. CDR3 length equals 16 residues. Germline loops: CDR1 SGHTA, CDR2 FQGNSA. This CDR3 reads CASSLVGTGGQETQYF. In nucleotides, the CDR3 is TGTGCCAGCAGCTTAGTGGGGACAGGAGGGCAAGAGACCCAGTACTTC.

The chain carries TRBV4-2 and TRBJ2-7; 10 nucleotides align to TRBD1. Germline CDR1 and CDR2: LGHNA and YNFKEQ. V lost 0 bases to trimming and J lost 4 bases; unmatched junction nucleotides: 9. The CDR3 loop spans 17 amino acids. This CDR3 reads CASSQEGQGFGAYEQYF. In nucleotides, the CDR3 is TGTGCCAGCAGCCAAGAGGGACAGGGGTTTGGAGCTTACGAGCAGTACTTC.

The chain links TRBV6-2 or TRBV6-3 to TRBJ1-1; a weak D match, TRBD1 (6 bases). The CDR3 sequence is 16 residues long. V shed 5 bases and J shed 2 bases, with 18 bases lying between them. CDR1 and CDR2 from the germline V gene are MNHEY and SVGEGT. CDR3 bases: TGTGCCAGCAGTCGCCAACAATACAGGGAAAACACTGAAGCTTTCTTT. Translation gives CASSRQQYRENTEAFF.

V usage is TRBV19 and J usage is TRBJ2-7; 7 nucleotides match TRBD1. Germline CDR1 is LNHDA and CDR2 is SQIVND (reference sequence). The CDR3 runs to 15 residues. Germline trimming cut 1 base from V and 2 bases from J; bases unmatched to any gene: 5. CDR3 DNA: TGTGCCAGTAGTATAGGGACAGGTGCAGCCTACGAGCAGTACTTC. It yields the protein CASSIGTGAAYEQYF.

This clone is a singleton in its sample. This chain joins TRBV6-4 and TRBJ1-6; D not resolved. The CDR3 contains 14 residues. The germline V gene has CDR1 MRHNA and CDR2 SNTAGT. Trimming took 5 bases from V and 6 from J, leaving 11 bases between them. CDR3 sequence (DNA): TGTGCCAGCAGTTTTGCGCCGGGTAATTCACCCCTCCACTTT. Residues: CASSFAPGNSPLHF.

The chain has TRBV6-7 and TRBJ2-2; D not certain. TRBV6-7 is marked as an open reading frame, function uncertain. V was shortened by 6 bases and J by 6 bases, with 20 bases between the two germline ends. The length of the CDR3 is 16 residues. The CDR3 here is CASSYNLGSSAGELFF. The CDR3 DNA is TGTGCCAGCAGCTACAACCTGGGCAGTTCGGCCGGGGAGCTGTTTTTT.

J is TRBJ2-1 and V is TRBV10-3, with 11 bases that match TRBD2. With 1 base clipped from V and 9 bases from J, the junction kept 5 bases outside the gene matches. This CDR3 region has 15 residues. Germline CDR1 reads ENHRY; CDR2 reads SYGVKD. This CDR3 reads CAISEFSGGAGEQFF. The CDR3 DNA sequence: TGTGCCATCAGTGAGTTTAGCGGGGGGGCAGGTGAGCAGTTCTTC.

The chain carries TRBV11-2 and TRBJ1-2; TRBD1 agrees at 7 bases. The length of the CDR3 is 14 residues. V dropped 4 bases and J dropped 4; count of bases not matched to a gene: 6. Germline assignment: CDR1 SGHAT and CDR2 FQNNGV. This chain's CDR3 is CASSSDRQFYGYTF. In DNA form, the CDR3 reads TGTGCCAGCAGCTCGGACAGGCAATTCTATGGCTACACCTTC.

The rearrangement joins TRBV4-2 to TRBJ2-1, with 14 bases matching TRBD2. Germline loops: CDR1 LGHNA, CDR2 YNFKEQ. CDR3 length: 20 amino acids. The ends lost 4 bases at V and 5 bases at J; junction bases unmatched: 16. DNA of the CDR3: TGTGCCAGCAGCCCGACAGACCCCCGGACTAGCGGGAGGCCACACAATGAGCAGTTCTTC. Amino acids: CASSPTDPRTSGRPHNEQFF.

This sequence joins TRBV5-6 and TRBJ2-3; D is possibly TRBD1 (6 bases). Trimming shortened V by 4 bases and J by 6 bases, and 15 bases separated the two germline ends. CDR1 and CDR2 (germline): SGHDT, YYEEEE. The CDR3 extends over 14 amino acids. CDR3 amino acids: CASSLGQPSDTQYF. DNA for the CDR3: TGTGCCAGCAGCCTTGGACAGCCCTCCGATACGCAGTATTTT.

The V call is TRBV12-3 or TRBV12-4, the J call TRBJ1-5; possibly TRBD1 for D (5 bases). V was pared by 6 bases and J by 7 bases, with 13 bases between. CDR3 length: 13 residues. CDR3 region: CASSNRINQPQHF. CDR3 in DNA: TGTGCCAGCAGCAACAGGATCAACCAGCCCCAGCATTTT.

The gene calls are TRBV19 and TRBJ1-4; D not certain. V gave up 6 bases and J gave up 0 bases, with 8 bases separating them. This CDR3 has 14 amino acids. Per germline, CDR1 LNHDA and CDR2 SQIVND (reference sequence). CDR3 in amino acids: CASSPEATNEKLFF. Here the CDR3 DNA reads TGTGCCAGTAGCCCGGAGGCAACTAATGAAAAACTGTTTTTT. Looking up the rest from reference TRBV19 and TRBJ1-4 gives the full variable domain: DGGITQSPKYLFRKEGQNVTLSCEQNLNHDAMYWYRQDPGQGLRLIYYSQIVNDFQKGDIAEGYSVSREKKESFPLTVTSAQKNPTAFYLCASSPEATNEKLFFGSGTQLSVL.

This chain connects TRBV4-2 to TRBJ2-5; 8 bases match TRBD2. There are 17 residues in the CDR3. CDR1 LGHNA and CDR2 YNFKEQ come from the germline V gene. V was pared by 0 bases and J by 2 bases, with 8 bases of the junction left unmatched. The CDR3 DNA sequence: TGTGCCAGCAGCCAAGATCTTGCGGGGGGAACGCAAGAGACCCAGTACTTC. Translated: CASSQDLAGGTQETQYF.

The V call is TRBV19, the J call TRBJ2-1; D is uncertain. V lost 5 bases to trimming and J lost 6 bases, with 11 bases between them. Germline V gene data show CDR1 as LNHDA and CDR2 as SQIVND (reference sequence). The CDR3 totals 13 residues. In DNA, the CDR3 is TGTGCCAGTAGTCCGATCGGCGGCAATGAGCAGTTCTTC. It translates to CASSPIGGNEQFF.

The chain joins TRBV20-1 to TRBJ2-1; possibly TRBD2 for D (5 bases). CDR1 DFQATT and CDR2 SNEGSKA come from the germline V gene (reference sequence). The CDR3 runs 11 residues. V lost 6 bases to trimming and J lost 12 bases, with 15 bases between them. Here the CDR3 DNA reads TGCAGTGCCCCGCTAGCTGGTCGGCAGTTCTTC. Translated: CSAPLAGRQFF.

The CDR3 DNA reads as TGTGCCAGCTCACCACCCGGACAGGGTGCTGAACAGCCCCAGCATTTT. It codes for CASSPPGQGAEQPQHF. The chain carries TRBV18 and TRBJ1-5, with 8 bases aligning to TRBD1. Per germline, CDR1 KGHSH and CDR2 LQKENI. The trim removed 0 bases at V and 7 bases at J, leaving 8 bases unmatched. This CDR3 has 16 amino acids.

This chain links TRBV18 with TRBJ1-4, with D uncertain. Germline CDR1 KGHSH, CDR2 LQKENI. Between the trimmed V and J ends, which lost 0 bases and 4 bases, there was a span of 9 bases. The CDR3 is 15 amino acids. CDR3 nucleotide sequence: TGTGCCAGCTCACCACCGTCAGGAATTAATGAAAAACTGTTTTTT. This sequence encodes CASSPPSGINEKLFF.

This clone was counted only a few times. V usage is TRBV4-1 and J usage is TRBJ1-3; 8 bases fit TRBD1. This CDR3 contains 17 residues. Germline V gives CDR1 MGHRA, CDR2 YSYEKL. V lost 3 bases and J lost 0; bases outside the gene matches: 7. Written as DNA, the CDR3 is TGCGCCAGCAGCCAGAACAGGGGGTCTCTCTCTGGAAACACCATATATTTT. This codes for CASSQNRGSLSGNTIYF.

The rearrangement joins TRBV7-6 to TRBJ1-3, with a tentative D call TRBD1 (5 bases). Trimming removed 1 base at V and 0 bases at J, with 13 bases between. The CDR3 is 17 amino acids. Looked up from germline, CDR1 is SGHVS and CDR2 is FNYEAQ. In nucleotides, the CDR3 is TGTGCCAGCAGCTTAGATGGGGCACTCAGCTCTGGAAACACCATATATTTT. Translating gives CASSLDGALSSGNTIYF.

The genes are TRBV15 and TRBJ2-1; 9 bases agree with TRBD2. CDR3 length: 16 residues. Germline trimming cut 1 base from V and 5 bases from J; bases unmatched to any gene: 6. CDR1 and CDR2 from the germline V gene are LNHNV and YYDKDF (reference sequence). In DNA form, the CDR3 reads TGTGCCACCAGCAGAGTCAGCGGGGGGACACACAATGAGCAGTTCTTC. Translated: CATSRVSGGTHNEQFF.

The chain has TRBV6-2 or TRBV6-3 and TRBJ2-5, with a weak D call TRBD1 (6 bases). The CDR3 is made up of 13 amino acids. The germline V gene has CDR1 MNHEY and CDR2 SVGEGT. Trimming left V 2 bases short and J 2 bases short, with 6 bases between. The CDR3: CASSYGQQETQYF. The DNA for the CDR3 is TGTGCCAGCAGTTACGGACAGCAAGAGACCCAGTACTTC.

This clone was counted a single time. This CDR3 reads CASSSRPGQLNEKLFF. DNA of the CDR3: TGTGCCAGCAGTTCTAGACCGGGACAGCTTAATGAAAAACTGTTTTTT. The chain is built from TRBV6-5 and TRBJ1-4; 7 nucleotides match TRBD1. The V and J ends lost 4 bases and 4 bases, in that order; junction bases with no gene match: 9. The CDR3 is 16 residues long. From germline, CDR1 is MNHEY and CDR2 SVGAGI.

This sequence joins TRBV10-1 and TRBJ2-5; 10 bases line up with TRBD2. The germline gives CDR1 WNHNN, CDR2 SYGVQD (reference sequence). V trimming: 8 bases; J trimming: 4 bases; junction bases outside the gene matches: 4. CDR3 length equals 13 residues. CDR3 in amino acids: CASSRLAGETQYF. The CDR3 DNA reads TGCGCCAGCTCAAGACTAGCGGGAGAGACCCAGTACTTC.

The chain is built from TRBV5-6 and TRBJ2-2; unclear D gene. Trimming removed 2 bases at V and 7 bases at J, with 9 bases between. The CDR3 contains 13 residues. Germline assignment: CDR1 SGHDT and CDR2 YYEEEE. The CDR3 loop is CASSFFDFGELFF. The CDR3 DNA sequence: TGTGCCAGCAGCTTTTTTGACTTCGGGGAGCTGTTTTTT.

The chain combines TRBV6-2 or TRBV6-3 with TRBJ2-7; 12 bases line up with TRBD1. The V gene's germline CDR1 is MNHEY and CDR2 SVGEGT. This CDR3 has 17 amino acids. The trim removed 2 bases at V and 3 bases at J, leaving 8 bases unmatched. This CDR3 is CASSYPMGQGAFYEQYF. The CDR3 region has the DNA TGTGCCAGCAGTTACCCGATGGGACAGGGGGCTTTCTACGAGCAGTACTTC.

J is TRBJ1-2 and V is TRBV4-1; TRBD1 matches at 7 bases. V lost 0 bases to trimming and J lost 4 bases; unmatched junction nucleotides: 5. Germline V lookup: CDR1 MGHRA, CDR2 YSYEKL. This CDR3 spans 15 amino acids. The CDR3 DNA reads TGCGCCAGCAGCCAAGACGGCAGGGGGTTCTATGGCTACACCTTC. It encodes CASSQDGRGFYGYTF.

The chain carries TRBV7-9 and TRBJ2-1; 11 bases agree with TRBD2. CDR1 is SEHNR, CDR2 FQNEAQ, per germline (reference sequence). The CDR3 is 14 amino acids. After removal of 1 base from V and 12 bases from J, the junction contained 5 bases not matched to a gene. CDR3: CASSLVLAGAGQFF. The CDR3 DNA sequence: TGTGCCAGCAGCTTAGTACTAGCGGGAGCCGGGCAGTTCTTC.